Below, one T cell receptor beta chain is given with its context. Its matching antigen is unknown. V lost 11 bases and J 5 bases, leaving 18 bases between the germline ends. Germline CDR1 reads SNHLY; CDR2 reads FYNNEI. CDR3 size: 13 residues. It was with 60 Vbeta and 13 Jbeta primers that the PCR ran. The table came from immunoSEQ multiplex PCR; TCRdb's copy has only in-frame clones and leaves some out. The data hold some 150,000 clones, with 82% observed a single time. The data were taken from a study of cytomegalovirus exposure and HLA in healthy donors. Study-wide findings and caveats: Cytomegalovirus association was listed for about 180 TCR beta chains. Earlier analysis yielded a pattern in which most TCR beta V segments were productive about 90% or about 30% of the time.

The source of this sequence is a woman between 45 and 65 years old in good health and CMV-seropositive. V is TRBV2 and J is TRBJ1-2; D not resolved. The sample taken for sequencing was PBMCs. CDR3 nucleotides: TGTGCCTCAAAGACTGCGGTTTTTTATGGCTACACCTTC. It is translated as CASKTAVFYGYTF.